This T cell receptor beta chain was documented in a study of T-cell reconstitution after alpha-beta-depleted transplantation in children. Germline loops: CDR1 SQVTM, CDR2 ANQGSEA. The germline V and J ends were trimmed by 7 bases and 5 bases, with 19 bases remaining between them. There are 14 residues in the CDR3. This clonotype counts as medium-sized. Unique molecular identifiers were built into the TCRbeta library. TCRdb independently ran MiXCR on the PCR reads; one entry per CDR3 protein. The sample consists of fewer than 25,000 distinct CDR3 sequences, under 13% of them appearing once. This chain uses TRBV29-1 with TRBJ2-3, with D perhaps TRBD2 (5 bases). The sequencing used PBMCs from the stem cell graft donor, collected from the stem cell graft. This TCR came from a human donor who donated a stem cell graft to a child with chronic granulomatous disease. This CDR3 is CSGARATERDTQYF. The CDR3 DNA reads TGCAGCGGTGCGAGGGCCACTGAAAGAGATACGCAGTATTTT.